The rows below give T cell receptor beta chains drawn from one sample of a study of T cell responses to AZD1222 COVID-19 vaccine. The protocol was immunoSEQ multiplex PCR, while the TCRdb copy is restricted to in-frame clones and leaves out a portion. The sample shows 100,000 to 130,000 clones, roughly 87% of them seen only once. Sequenced here: peripheral blood, sampled on day 0 of MenACWY control vaccination. The source of these receptors is an adult in good health. CDR3s include the opening cysteine and the closing phenylalanine or tryptophan. D genes are given only for firm matches. For some rows the clone size is stated as once, few or many, or as a class when expanded; others skip it.

D: TRBD2
size: NA
J: TRBJ2-5
V: TRBV13
CDR3: CASSQGLAGGLQETQYF
DNA: TGTGCCAGCAGCCAGGGACTAGCGGGGGGGCTCCAAGAGACCCAGTACTTC

D: NA
size: NA
J: TRBJ1-2
V: TRBV30
CDR3: CAWDWGGGYTF
DNA: TGTGCCTGGGACTGGGGAGGTGGCTACACCTTC

D: NA
size: NA
J: TRBJ1-5
V: TRBV7-9
CDR3: CASSPTYDQPQHF
DNA: TGTGCCAGCAGCCCTACCTATGATCAGCCCCAGCATTTT

D: NA
size: NA
J: TRBJ1-1
V: TRBV30
CDR3: CAWHKLEAFF
DNA: TGTGCCTGGCACAAATTGGAGGCTTTCTTT

D: NA
size: once
J: TRBJ2-5
V: TRBV19
CDR3: CASRGTGQETQYF
DNA: TGTGCCAGTAGAGGAACAGGGCAAGAGACCCAGTACTTC

D: NA
size: NA
J: TRBJ2-2
V: TRBV18
CDR3: CASSGIGGPNTGELFF
DNA: TGTGCCAGCTCGGGGATTGGGGGACCGAACACCGGGGAGCTGTTTTTT

D: NA
size: NA
J: TRBJ2-1
V: TRBV4-2
CDR3: CASSQDPGRYNEQFF
DNA: TGTGCCAGCAGCCAAGATCCGGGGCGCTACAATGAGCAGTTCTTC

D: TRBD1
size: once
J: TRBJ1-5
V: TRBV18
CDR3: CASGQGGQPQHF
DNA: TGTGCCAGCGGACAGGGTGGCCAGCCCCAGCATTTT

D: TRBD1
size: NA
J: TRBJ1-5
V: TRBV19
CDR3: CAGGDRGLRQPQHF
DNA: TGTGCCGGAGGGGACAGGGGGCTCCGGCAGCCCCAGCATTTT

D: TRBD1
size: NA
J: TRBJ2-5
V: TRBV11-3
CDR3: CASSLRQGQTQYF
DNA: TGTGCCAGCAGCCTCCGACAGGGCCAGACCCAGTACTTC

D: TRBD2
size: NA
J: TRBJ2-3
V: TRBV5-4
CDR3: CASSLAVAGGGTDTQYF
DNA: TGTGCCAGCAGCCTTGCGGTAGCGGGGGGAGGGACAGATACGCAGTATTTT

D: TRBD1
size: NA
J: TRBJ1-4
V: TRBV7-9
CDR3: CASSSRTGADGEKLFF
DNA: TGTGCCAGCAGCTCGAGAACAGGGGCGGACGGAGAAAAACTGTTTTTT

D: TRBD1
size: NA
J: TRBJ2-7
V: TRBV6-5
CDR3: CASSRDRRSYEQYF
DNA: TGTGCCAGCAGTAGGGACAGGCGCTCCTACGAGCAGTACTTC

D: NA
size: NA
J: TRBJ2-7
V: TRBV5-1
CDR3: CASSDGQTYEQYF
DNA: TGCGCCAGCAGCGATGGACAGACCTACGAGCAGTACTTC

D: NA
size: NA
J: TRBJ2-1
V: TRBV7-9
CDR3: CASSWDGGRINEQFF
DNA: TGTGCCAGCAGCTGGGACGGGGGGCGCATCAATGAGCAGTTCTTC

D: NA
size: NA
J: TRBJ2-7
V: TRBV5-1
CDR3: CASSPKLPGGHYEQYF
DNA: TGCGCCAGCAGCCCCAAACTGCCCGGAGGACACTACGAGCAGTACTTC

D: NA
size: NA
J: TRBJ2-7
V: TRBV5-4
CDR3: CASSFQGSSYEQYF
DNA: TGTGCCAGCAGCTTTCAAGGTAGCTCCTACGAGCAGTACTTC

D: NA
size: NA
J: TRBJ2-7
V: TRBV9
CDR3: CASSVSTRDEQYF
DNA: TGTGCCAGCAGCGTGTCAACAAGGGACGAGCAGTACTTC

D: TRBD1
size: NA
J: TRBJ1-5
V: TRBV29-1
CDR3: CSVGDRGRQPQHF
DNA: TGCAGCGTTGGGGACAGGGGACGGCAGCCCCAGCATTTT

D: TRBD1
size: few
J: TRBJ1-5
V: TRBV7-6
CDR3: CASSPTGGKGGNQPQHF
DNA: TGTGCCAGCAGCCCGACAGGGGGCAAAGGTGGCAATCAGCCCCAGCATTTT

D: TRBD1
size: NA
J: TRBJ1-4
V: TRBV7-9
CDR3: CASHRGAGEKLFF
DNA: TGTGCCAGCCACAGGGGCGCAGGTGAAAAACTGTTTTTT

D: NA
size: NA
J: TRBJ1-2
V: TRBV7-9
CDR3: CASSIQTGSTGGYTF
DNA: TGTGCCAGCAGCATCCAGACAGGATCTACCGGGGGCTACACCTTC

D: NA
size: once
J: TRBJ1-1
V: TRBV19
CDR3: CASLRGSEAFF
DNA: TGTGCCAGTTTAAGGGGTAGTGAAGCTTTCTTT

D: NA
size: NA
J: TRBJ2-5
V: TRBV18
CDR3: CASSPFAGQETQYF
DNA: TGTGCCAGCTCCCCTTTTGCAGGGCAAGAGACCCAGTACTTC

D: NA
size: NA
J: TRBJ1-2
V: TRBV25-1
CDR3: CASSEFGAASSWGYGYTF
DNA: TGTGCCAGCAGTGAATTCGGGGCAGCCTCCTCTTGGGGCTATGGCTACACCTTC

D: NA
size: NA
J: TRBJ2-5
V: TRBV3-1/TRBV3-2
CDR3: CASSPRRGAEETQYF
DNA: TGTGCCAGCAGCCCCCGCCGAGGGGCTGAAGAGACCCAGTACTTC

D: NA
size: NA
J: TRBJ2-7
V: TRBV7-2
CDR3: CASSLAGVGYEQYF
DNA: TGTGCCAGCAGCTTAGCCGGGGTGGGCTACGAGCAGTACTTC